This is a list of T cell receptor beta chains from one sample in a study of T cell changes during pregnancy in multiple sclerosis. Assay used: immunoSEQ multiplex PCR; TCRdb lists only in-frame clones, some missing. The sample lists tens of thousands of clones, 85% to 95% occurring once. Material: CD4+ T cells from peripheral blood mononuclear cells, obtained in the second trimester of pregnancy. These TCRs come from a female donor with multiple sclerosis, enrolled in a pregnancy study. CDR3s include the opening cysteine and the closing phenylalanine or tryptophan. Size values are once, few and many counts, or a class for expanded clones, and some rows have none.

v_call clone_size cdr3_aa
TRBV30 - CAWRGTGTLEQYF
TRBV11-3 - CASSFRGSSLSGNTIYF
TRBV4-1 - CASSQGDRDNEKLFF
TRBV11-1 - CASSERSGGYSSYNEQFF
TRBV7-9 - CASSSSSEQYF
TRBV11-2 - CASSFGRGNTGELFF
TRBV7-3 - CASSLMGGAEGTQYF
TRBV5-1 - CASSEDRVGAFF
TRBV7-2 - CASSFDRGNYGYTF
TRBV6-1 - CASALLAGGAETQYF
TRBV9 - CASSLRQTDTQYF
TRBV27 few CASSLFARLGQGTEAFF
TRBV5-1 once CASSLANSGNTIYF
TRBV5-1 - CASSRGTRNSEQYF
TRBV19 - CASSTRTKPNTGELFF
TRBV19 - CASRFPFGTGGWGGDYEQYF
TRBV27 - CASMGGGGVSDTQYF
TRBV6-5 - CASSPRRDGNEQFF
TRBV29-1 - CSVGSTSGAAHEQFF
TRBV7-2 - CASSLESSGSYNEQFF
TRBV5-1 - CASSLDGTSGRGVEQYF
TRBV6-4 - CASSDSSAGGYLEQYF
TRBV30 once CAWSVRGLYEQYF
TRBV6-5 once CASSYVQGLEAFF
TRBV23-1 - CASSQSQRERGDTQYF
TRBV27 - CASRVAEPTEAFF
TRBV4-2 - CASSPGTSGGSYNEQFF